This is a list of T cell receptor beta chains from one sample in a study of naive and memory T cell subsets. TCRdb independently ran MiXCR on the UMI-ligation and nested PCR reads; one entry per CDR3 protein. The sample has 70,000 to 95,000 distinct CDR3 sequences, about 6.5% seen once; the top ten hold roughly 1.5%. Sequencing used central memory CD4+ T cells from blood. The source is a human donor in good health. Each CDR3 is given with its conserved first and last residue. Fields, in order: J gene, D gene, V gene, clone size, CDR3 protein, CDR3 DNA. D genes are given only for firm matches. Only part of the rows carry a size: once, few, many, or a class if the clone is expanded.

TRBJ1-1 | . | TRBV5-1 | many | CASSLGVGTEAFF | TGCGCCAGCAGCTTGGGAGTAGGCACTGAAGCTTTCTTT
TRBJ2-7 | TRBD1 | TRBV12-3/TRBV12-4 | many | CASRPSGTGPYEQYF | TGTGCCAGCAGGCCATCCGGGACAGGGCCCTACGAGCAGTACTTC
TRBJ2-6 | . | TRBV5-1 | many | CASSKGDGANVLTF | TGCGCCAGCAGCAAGGGAGATGGGGCCAACGTCCTGACTTTC
TRBJ2-5 | . | TRBV7-2 | few | CASSFSSSGETQYF | TGTGCCAGCAGCTTTTCAAGTTCGGGCGAGACCCAGTACTTC
TRBJ2-2 | TRBD2 | TRBV12-3/TRBV12-4 | . | CASSLLAGGSGELFF | TGTGCCAGCAGTTTACTGGCGGGGGGGTCCGGGGAGCTGTTTTTT
TRBJ2-7 | . | TRBV11-2 | many | CASSSRTVDEQYF | TGTGCCAGCAGCTCCAGGACTGTTGACGAGCAGTACTTC
TRBJ1-1 | . | TRBV4-3 | many | CASSQIGGGDPEAFF | TGCGCCAGCAGCCAAATCGGTGGGGGGGACCCTGAAGCTTTCTTT
TRBJ2-7 | . | TRBV20-1 | . | CSARVVGGNGYEQYF | TGCAGTGCTAGGGTAGTCGGCGGGAACGGTTACGAGCAGTACTTC
TRBJ2-3 | . | TRBV5-4 | few | CASSLALARDTQYF | TGTGCCAGCAGCTTGGCCCTCGCGCGAGATACGCAGTATTTT
TRBJ2-5 | . | TRBV28 | . | CASKPSPDYQETQYF | TGTGCCAGCAAACCCTCCCCAGACTACCAAGAGACCCAGTACTTC
TRBJ1-4 | . | TRBV12-3/TRBV12-4 | many | CASSLRVKRGTNEKLFF | TGTGCCAGCAGTTTAAGGGTCAAGCGGGGAACTAATGAAAAACTGTTTTTT